These 14 T cell receptor beta chains share one sample of origin, sequenced in a study of T cell changes during pregnancy in multiple sclerosis. TCRdb's copy holds only in-frame clones and misses some; the assay was immunoSEQ multiplex PCR. The sample contains about 110,000 clones, roughly nine tenths of which appear only once. The sequenced sample was peripheral blood, obtained in the third trimester of pregnancy. These receptors were collected from a female donor with multiple sclerosis, enrolled in a pregnancy study.

The rearrangement uses TRBV5-4 and TRBJ2-2; tentative D call: TRBD2 (6 bases). This CDR3 is 16 amino acids long. V was shortened by 0 bases and J by 5 bases, with 14 bases between the two germline ends. Germline V CDR1 and CDR2: SGHNT, YYREEE (reference sequence). This CDR3 reads CASSLEAAGRTGELFF. The CDR3 coding sequence is TGTGCCAGCAGCTTGGAGGCGGCGGGGCGGACCGGGGAGCTGTTTTTT.

This chain connects TRBV27 to TRBJ2-3, with D possibly being TRBD1 (7 bases). Germline V lookup: CDR1 MNHEY, CDR2 SMNVEV (reference sequence). V lost 2 bases and J 6 bases, leaving 15 bases between the germline ends. The CDR3 consists of 15 residues. The CDR3 DNA sequence: TGTGCCAGCAGTTTAGGTTGGAGGGGGCCCGATACGCAGTATTTT. Protein sequence: CASSLGWRGPDTQYF.

This clone has just a few counts. This sequence joins TRBV5-1 and TRBJ2-7, with a weak D call TRBD2 (6 bases). The CDR3 spans 15 residues. The germline V gene has CDR1 SGHRS and CDR2 YFSETQ. The V gene lost 0 bases and the J gene lost 5 bases, with 15 bases spanning the gap. CDR3 region: CASSLAPTEGNEQYF. DNA for the CDR3: TGCGCCAGCAGCTTGGCGCCCACGGAGGGGAACGAGCAGTACTTC.

This clone was counted once. The gene calls are TRBV9 and TRBJ2-7; D is unclear. The V gene's germline CDR1 is SGDLS and CDR2 YYNGEE. This CDR3 has 14 residues. With 0 bases removed from V and 9 bases from J, the gap between germline ends came to 16 bases. Written as DNA, the CDR3 is TGTGCCAGCAGCGTAGAGCCGGCCGGATCAGGGCAGTACTTC. Its protein is CASSVEPAGSGQYF.

The rearrangement links TRBV9 to TRBJ2-3; TRBD1 is a possible D gene (7 bases). Trimming left V 1 base short and J 0 bases short, with 21 bases between. Germline V gives CDR1 SGDLS, CDR2 YYNGEE. The CDR3 length is 19 residues. CDR3 sequence: CASSVNQRGQGGSTDTQYF. The CDR3 region has the DNA TGTGCCAGCAGCGTAAACCAAAGAGGGCAGGGGGGCAGCACAGATACGCAGTATTTT.

The rearrangement joins TRBV27 to TRBJ2-1; 8 bases are shared with TRBD2. The J segment lost 7 bases and the V segment lost 0 bases, leaving 5 bases of the junction unmatched. This CDR3 has 15 amino acids. Per germline, CDR1 MNHEY and CDR2 SMNVEV (reference sequence). CDR3 residues: CASSLSGSGGNEQFF. CDR3 DNA: TGTGCCAGCAGTTTATCGGGTTCGGGGGGGAATGAGCAGTTCTTC.

The gene calls are TRBV6-1 and TRBJ1-1; D is uncertain. The V gene lost 3 bases and the J gene lost 4 bases, with 6 bases spanning the gap. Germline lookup yields CDR1 MNHNS and CDR2 SASEGT. This CDR3 has 12 residues. The CDR3 spells CASSEPSTEAFF. In DNA form, the CDR3 reads TGTGCCAGCAGTGAGCCCAGCACTGAAGCTTTCTTT.

The chain recombines TRBV5-1 with TRBJ2-7; the D gene is possibly TRBD1 (6 bases). V gave up 3 bases and J gave up 0 bases, with 10 bases separating them. This CDR3 spans 14 amino acids. The germline gives CDR1 SGHRS, CDR2 YFSETQ. CDR3 coding DNA: TGCGCCAGCAGCTGGACAGCTAACTCCTACGAGCAGTACTTC. Protein product: CASSWTANSYEQYF. Drawing the rest from reference TRBV5-1 and TRBJ2-7, the complete variable domain is KAGVTQTPRYLIKTRGQQVTLSCSPISGHRSVSWYQQTPGQGLQFLFEYFSETQRNKGNFPGRFSGRQFSNSRSEMNVSTLELGDSALYLCASSWTANSYEQYFGPGTRLTVT.

CDR3 nucleotide sequence: TGTGCCAGCAGTTTCCGTTCAGGGTCTGCGGCTCCCTACAATGAGCAGTTCTTC. Translating gives CASSFRSGSAAPYNEQFF. This rearrangement joins TRBV27 to TRBJ2-1, with a weak D call TRBD1 (5 bases). V was clipped by 3 bases and J by 2 bases, with 20 bases between them. Germline CDR1 is MNHEY and CDR2 is SMNVEV (reference sequence). The CDR3 is 18 residues long.

J is TRBJ2-4 and V is TRBV30; perhaps TRBD1 as D (6 bases). Germline CDR1 and CDR2: GTSNPN and SVGIG (reference sequence). V shed 4 bases and J shed 0 bases, with 16 bases lying between them. CDR3 length equals 16 residues. CDR3 amino acids: CAWNPGQNLAKNIQYF. The CDR3, as DNA: TGTGCCTGGAACCCCGGACAGAACCTAGCCAAAAACATTCAGTACTTC.

This chain joins TRBV7-8 and TRBJ1-2, with D tentatively TRBD1 (6 bases). Trimming shortened V by 1 base and J by 8 bases, and 20 bases separated the two germline ends. The CDR3 is 16 residues long. Germline assignment: CDR1 SGHVS and CDR2 FQNEAQ. This CDR3 is CASSLGRLTGPYGYTF. CDR3 sequence (DNA): TGTGCCAGCAGCTTAGGAAGATTAACAGGGCCCTACGGCTACACCTTC.

The chain joins TRBV9 to TRBJ1-3; D may be TRBD1 (5 bases). This CDR3 has 17 amino acids. V was trimmed by 1 base and J by 0 bases, leaving 14 bases between them. The germline V gene encodes CDR1 SGDLS and CDR2 YYNGEE. CDR3 amino acids: CASSVFLDSPSGNTIYF. The CDR3, as DNA: TGTGCCAGCAGCGTATTTTTAGACAGCCCCTCTGGAAACACCATATATTTT.

This CDR3 reads CASREDRNTGNTIYF. The CDR3 DNA follows: TGTGCCAGCAGAGAGGACAGGAATACTGGAAACACCATATATTTT. The V gene is TRBV6-6, the J gene TRBJ1-3; 7 nucleotides line up with TRBD1. CDR3 length: 15 amino acids. V was pared by 6 bases and J by 2 bases, with 7 bases of the junction left unmatched. Per germline, CDR1 MNHNY and CDR2 SVGAGI (reference sequence).

The rearrangement uses TRBV2 and TRBJ2-5; TRBD1 agrees at 8 bases. The trim removed 7 bases at V and 2 bases at J, leaving 9 bases unmatched. CDR1 is SNHLY and CDR2 is FYNNEI in the germline V gene. CDR3 size: 15 residues. The CDR3 reads CASKRTGWEQETQYF. The CDR3 coding sequence is TGTGCCAGCAAGAGGACAGGGTGGGAGCAAGAGACCCAGTACTTC.